This T cell receptor beta chain was captured in a study of regulatory T cells in long-lasting Graves disease. Researchers made TCR beta libraries by using iRepertoire HTBI primers and running Arm-PCR on CDR3 regions. TCRdb re-called the multiplex PCR reads through MiXCR, storing one row per CDR3 protein. Of 400,000 to 500,000 distinct CDR3 sequences listed, around 15% were seen once; the top ten hold 17%. J gave up 0 bases and V 4 bases, and 4 bases lay outside the gene matches. The CDR3 has 15 amino acids. Germline values: CDR1 SNHLY, CDR2 FYNNEI. Specified time point: newly diagnosed GD, antithyroid drugs for less than 3 months. Making the TCR library involved RNA that had been extracted from PBMCs. This clonotype was counted at least ten times. The data also belong to a second study, concerning T cells in Graves' hyperthyroidism and ophthalmopathy.

This chain joins TRBV2 and TRBJ2-5, with 8 nucleotides matching TRBD1. The sequence was obtained from a woman between 45 and 60 years old with Graves disease. This specimen consisted of peripheral blood mononuclear cells (PBMCs), obtained at new diagnosis, from a patient treated with antithyroid drugs. The CDR3 DNA reads as TGTGCCAGCAGTGCCCGGGACAGGTACCAAGAGACCCAGTACTTC. Amino acid sequence: CASSARDRYQETQYF.